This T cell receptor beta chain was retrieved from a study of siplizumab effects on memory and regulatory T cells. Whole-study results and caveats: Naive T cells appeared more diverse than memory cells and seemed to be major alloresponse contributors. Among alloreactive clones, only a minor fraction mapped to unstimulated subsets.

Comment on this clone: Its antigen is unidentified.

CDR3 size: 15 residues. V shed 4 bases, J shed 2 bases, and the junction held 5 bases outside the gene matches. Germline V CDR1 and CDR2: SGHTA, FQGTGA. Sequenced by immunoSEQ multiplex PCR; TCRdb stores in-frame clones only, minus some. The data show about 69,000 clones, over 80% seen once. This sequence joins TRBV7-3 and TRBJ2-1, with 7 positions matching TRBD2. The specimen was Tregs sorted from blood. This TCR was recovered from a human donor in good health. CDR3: CASSSGGSPYNEQFF. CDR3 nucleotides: TGTGCCAGCAGCTCGGGCGGGAGTCCCTACAATGAGCAGTTCTTC.